This T cell receptor (beta chain) was captured by sequencing in a study of T cells in Graves' hyperthyroidism and ophthalmopathy. Findings and caveats of the study: A median roughly six months before onset, the model predicted ophthalmopathy.

RNA transcripts served as the template for amplifying TCR beta CDR3 regions. The primer set for the first-round RT-PCR of the TCR CDR3 was HTBI. TCRdb used MiXCR to reprocess the multiplex PCR reads, holding one entry per CDR3 protein. The sample has around 340,000 distinct CDR3 sequences, 15% to 20% seen once; the top ten hold approximately 35%. The CDR3 extends over 13 amino acids. Germline V gene sequence: CDR1 MDHEN, CDR2 SYDVKM. The V gene lost 6 bases and the J gene lost 0 bases, with 9 bases spanning the gap. Criteria for exclusion of patients were uncontrolled infection, other autoimmune disease, pregnancy or lactation. Each diagnosis drew on symptoms, thyroxine, TRAb, thyroid ultrasound and orbital computed tomography findings. Before ophthalmopathy appeared, progressors gave blood at initial hyperthyroidism diagnosis. This clonotype has just a few counts. Its antigen is undetermined. A much larger clone sits a single nucleotide away, making a read error possible.

V is TRBV28 and J is TRBJ2-7, with D perhaps assigned TRBD1 or TRBD2 (5 bases each). This sequence was found in a woman aged 25 to 39 with Graves' hyperthyroidism that later progressed to Graves' ophthalmopathy. Material: blood. CDR3 coding DNA: TGTGCCAGCAGGGGGACGGTCTCCTACGAGCAGTACTTC. Protein: CASRGTVSYEQYF.